This T cell receptor (beta chain) was recovered during a study of identical twins. Between the trimmed V and J ends, which lost 5 bases and 5 bases, there was a span of 19 bases. The CDR3 length is 15 residues. CDR1 is DFQATT, CDR2 SNEGSKA, per germline (reference sequence). Donors uniformly comprised healthy Caucasians. TCRdb ran MiXCR on the 5' RACE reads and lists one entry per CDR3 protein. The table lists about 790,000 distinct CDR3 sequences, approximately 18% of them singletons. Separately, the same data were catalogued under a study of T cells expressing NK-cell markers.

The chain carries TRBV20-1 and TRBJ2-1, with D tentatively TRBD1 or TRBD2 (5 bases each). This clonotype originated in a woman in her late teens or twenties in good health. Specimen: PBMCs. CDR3 in amino acids: CSAFPGTSGNNEQFF. The CDR3 region has the DNA TGCAGTGCTTTCCCGGGGACCTCTGGAAACAATGAGCAGTTCTTC.